This T cell receptor beta chain was observed in a study of blood T cells in healthy people across ages. No fewer than 6 million PBMCs went into each sample. CDR3 length: 12 amino acids. Germline V gene data show CDR1 as ENHRY and CDR2 as SYGVKD. This clonotype was counted between two and nine times. What it recognizes is unknown. Study-wide results and caveats: Reliance upon unsorted PBMCs precluded definitive naive versus antigen-experienced comparison. A strong correlation was seen between TCR beta diversity and naive T cell percentage. Age advanced and TCR beta diversity per million T cells fell, roughly linearly.

Alongside a J-beta primer mix, a sample-barcoded 5' primer served in a second PCR lasting about 6 to 12 cycles. TCRdb analysed the 5' RACE reads with MiXCR anew, one entry per CDR3 protein. The profile shows more than 650,000 distinct CDR3 sequences, approximately 22% of them singletons. The sequencing sample was made of blood. The clonotype was recovered from a man between 65 and 79 years old in good health. This chain joins TRBV10-3 and TRBJ2-2, with D possibly matching TRBD2 (6 bases). This CDR3 is CANSGPTGELFF. For the CDR3, the DNA is TGTGCGAATAGCGGCCCTACCGGGGAGCTGTTTTTT.